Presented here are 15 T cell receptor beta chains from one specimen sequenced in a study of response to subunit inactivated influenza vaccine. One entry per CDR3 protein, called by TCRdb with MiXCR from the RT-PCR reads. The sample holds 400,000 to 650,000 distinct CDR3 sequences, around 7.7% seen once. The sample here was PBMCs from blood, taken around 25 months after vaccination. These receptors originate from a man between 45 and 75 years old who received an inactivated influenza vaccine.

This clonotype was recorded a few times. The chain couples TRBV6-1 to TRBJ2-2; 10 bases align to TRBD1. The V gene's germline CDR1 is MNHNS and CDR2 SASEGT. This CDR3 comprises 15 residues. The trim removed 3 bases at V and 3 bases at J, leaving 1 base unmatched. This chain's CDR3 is CASSEGTGDTGELFF. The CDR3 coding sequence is TGTGCCAGCAGTGAGGGGACAGGGGACACCGGGGAGCTGTTTTTT.

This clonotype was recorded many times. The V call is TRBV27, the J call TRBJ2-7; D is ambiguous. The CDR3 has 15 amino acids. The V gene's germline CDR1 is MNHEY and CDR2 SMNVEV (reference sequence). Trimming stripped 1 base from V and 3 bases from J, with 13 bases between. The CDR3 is CASSLFWEKDYEQYF. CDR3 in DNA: TGTGCCAGCAGTTTATTTTGGGAAAAGGACTACGAGCAGTACTTC.

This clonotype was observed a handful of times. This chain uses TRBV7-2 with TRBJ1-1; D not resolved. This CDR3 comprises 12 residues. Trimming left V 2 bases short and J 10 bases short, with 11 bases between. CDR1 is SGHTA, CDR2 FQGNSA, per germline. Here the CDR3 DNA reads TGTGCCAGCAGCTTATTGAGACTGGGAGCTTTCTTT. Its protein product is CASSLLRLGAFF.

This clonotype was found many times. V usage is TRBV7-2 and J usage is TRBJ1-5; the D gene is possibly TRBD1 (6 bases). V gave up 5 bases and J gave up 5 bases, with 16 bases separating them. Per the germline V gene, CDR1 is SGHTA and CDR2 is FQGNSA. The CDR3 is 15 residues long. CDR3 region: CASSRGGAQHQPQHF. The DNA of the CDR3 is TGTGCCAGCAGCCGGGGGGGGGCTCAGCATCAGCCCCAGCATTTT. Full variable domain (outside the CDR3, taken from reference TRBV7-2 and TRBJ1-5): GAGVSQSPSNKVTEKGKDVELRCDPISGHTALYWYRQSLGQGLEFLIYFQGNSAPDKSGLPSDRFSAERTGGSVSTLTIQRTQQEDSAVYLCASSRGGAQHQPQHFGDGTRLSIL.

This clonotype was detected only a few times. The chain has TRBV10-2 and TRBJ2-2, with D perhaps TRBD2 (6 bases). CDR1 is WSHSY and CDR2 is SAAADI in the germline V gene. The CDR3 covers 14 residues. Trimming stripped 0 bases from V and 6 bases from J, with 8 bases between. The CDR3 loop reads CASSESTRSGELFF. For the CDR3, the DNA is TGCGCCAGCAGTGAGTCGACTAGATCCGGGGAGCTGTTTTTT.

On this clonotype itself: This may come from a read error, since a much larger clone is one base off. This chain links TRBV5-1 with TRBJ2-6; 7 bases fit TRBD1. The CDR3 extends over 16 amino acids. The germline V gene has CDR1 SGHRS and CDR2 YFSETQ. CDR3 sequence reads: CASCLLTGAGANVLTF. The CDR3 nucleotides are TGCGCCAGCTGCTTACTAACAGGGGCCGGGGCCAACGTCCTGACTTTC.

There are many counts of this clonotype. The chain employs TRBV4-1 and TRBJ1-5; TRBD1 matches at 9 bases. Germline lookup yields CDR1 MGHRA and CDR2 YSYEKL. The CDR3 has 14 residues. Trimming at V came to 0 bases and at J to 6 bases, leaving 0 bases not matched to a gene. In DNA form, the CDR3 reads TGCGCCAGCAGCCAAGAGGACAGGGGTCAGCCCCAGCATTTT. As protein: CASSQEDRGQPQHF.

The CDR3, as DNA: TGTGCCAGCAGCCATTATCGGGGGCGCATAGAGACCCAGTACTTC. This translates into CASSHYRGRIETQYF. The chain combines TRBV14 with TRBJ2-5; the D gene could be TRBD1 or TRBD2 (6 bases each). Germline V lookup: CDR1 SGHDN, CDR2 FVKESK. The V end lost 3 bases, the J end lost 4 bases, and 15 bases lay between the germline ends. The length of the CDR3 is 15 residues.

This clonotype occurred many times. Here the CDR3 reads CASSQDLAGDTTGELFF. The CDR3 bases are TGTGCCAGCAGCCAGGACCTAGCGGGGGACACCACCGGGGAGCTGTTTTTT. The chain combines TRBV3-1 with TRBJ2-2; 10 nucleotides agree with TRBD2. Germline V lookup: CDR1 LGHDT, CDR2 YNNKEL (reference sequence). CDR3 length: 17 residues. With 3 bases clipped from V and 4 bases from J, the junction kept 8 bases outside the gene matches.

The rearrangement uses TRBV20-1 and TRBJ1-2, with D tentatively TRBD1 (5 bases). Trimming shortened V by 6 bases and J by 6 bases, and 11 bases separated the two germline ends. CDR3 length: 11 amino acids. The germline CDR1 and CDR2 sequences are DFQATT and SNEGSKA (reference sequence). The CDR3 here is CSAVGGDGYTF. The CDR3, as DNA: TGCAGTGCCGTCGGAGGGGATGGCTACACCTTC.

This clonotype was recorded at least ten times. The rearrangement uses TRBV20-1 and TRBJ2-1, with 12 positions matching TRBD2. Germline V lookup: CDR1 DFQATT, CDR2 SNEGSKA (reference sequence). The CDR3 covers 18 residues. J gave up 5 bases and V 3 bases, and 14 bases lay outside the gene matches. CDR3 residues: CSASPRRRLAGVHNEQFF. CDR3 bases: TGCAGTGCTAGTCCCCGCCGTAGACTAGCGGGAGTCCACAATGAGCAGTTCTTC.

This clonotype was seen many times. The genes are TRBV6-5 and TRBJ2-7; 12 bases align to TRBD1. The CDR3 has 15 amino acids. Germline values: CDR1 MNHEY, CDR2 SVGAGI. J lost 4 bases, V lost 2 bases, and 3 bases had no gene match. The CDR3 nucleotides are TGTGCCAGCAGTTACCGGGACAGGGGGCCGTACGAGCAGTACTTC. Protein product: CASSYRDRGPYEQYF.

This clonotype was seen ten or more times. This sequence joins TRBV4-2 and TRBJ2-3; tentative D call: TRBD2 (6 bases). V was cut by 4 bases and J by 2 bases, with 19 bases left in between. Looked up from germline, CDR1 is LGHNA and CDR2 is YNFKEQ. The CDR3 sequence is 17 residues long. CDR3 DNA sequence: TGTGCCAGCAGCCTCACGTCCAGGGCGGGGTCCACAGATACGCAGTATTTT. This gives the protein CASSLTSRAGSTDTQYF.

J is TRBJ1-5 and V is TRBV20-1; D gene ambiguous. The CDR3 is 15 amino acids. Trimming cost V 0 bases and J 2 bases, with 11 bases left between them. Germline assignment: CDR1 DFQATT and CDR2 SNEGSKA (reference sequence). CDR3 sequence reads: CSAREAGRRNQPQHF. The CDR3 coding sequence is TGCAGTGCTAGAGAGGCCGGGAGGCGCAATCAGCCCCAGCATTTT.

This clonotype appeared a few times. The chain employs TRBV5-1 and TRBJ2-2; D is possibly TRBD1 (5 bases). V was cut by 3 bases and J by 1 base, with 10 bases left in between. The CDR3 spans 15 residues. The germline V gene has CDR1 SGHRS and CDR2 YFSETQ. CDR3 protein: CASSSGQMNTGELFF. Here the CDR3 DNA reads TGCGCCAGCAGCTCCGGACAAATGAACACCGGGGAGCTGTTTTTT.